The clone carrying this TCR beta chain was counted at least ten times. The sample belongs to a study of neurological immune-mediated disorders. V was pared by 1 base and J by 8 bases, with 12 bases between. The length of the CDR3 is 15 residues. MiXCR, run by TCRdb on the 5' RACE reads, gives a single entry per CDR3 protein. The sample shows some 70,000 distinct CDR3 sequences, around 3.1% of them seen only once. The TCR was taken from a man in his forties with multiple sclerosis. The V gene is TRBV12-3 or TRBV12-4, the J gene TRBJ1-6; a possible D gene is TRBD1 (5 bases). The sample consisted of PBMCs. The CDR3 is CASSLVSGGDSPLHF. The CDR3 DNA reads TGTGCCAGCAGTTTAGTAAGCGGGGGAGATTCACCCCTCCACTTT.